This T cell receptor (beta chain) was sequenced in a study of PD-L1 blockade in urothelial cancer. On the study more broadly: Patients had received 0 to 3 prior chemotherapy regimens.

Generated by immunoSEQ multiplex PCR, the TCRdb table keeps only in-frame clones and is missing some. The sample gives 56,000 or so clones, approximately 86% of which show up once; less than 3.5% is in the top ten. The receptor was derived from a man in his fifties with urothelial cancer. The sample consisted of PBMCs, taken around atezolizumab (anti-PD-L1) treatment.

The CDR3 spells CASSPTRQYDGYTF. Written as DNA, the CDR3 is TGTGCCAGCTCACCAACCCGACAGTACGACGGCTACACCTTC. The gene calls are TRBV18 and TRBJ1-2, with D possibly being TRBD1 (5 bases). V dropped 2 bases and J dropped 8 bases, with 15 bases sitting between them. This CDR3 has 14 residues. CDR1 is KGHSH, CDR2 LQKENI, per germline.